This is a list of T cell receptor beta chains from one sample in a study of cytomegalovirus exposure and HLA in healthy donors. Clones were read by immunoSEQ multiplex PCR, and TCRdb kept only the in-frame ones, dropping some. In the table there are roughly 170,000 clones, roughly 84% of which are singletons. The sample was PBMCs. These receptors were obtained from a male donor in good health and CMV-seronegative. Both conserved end residues are part of each CDR3. Fields, in order: J gene, V gene, D gene, clone size, CDR3 DNA, CDR3 protein. A D gene is named only where the DNA matches it firmly. Size is omitted from some rows. Given values are once, few, many or a class for expanded clones.

J gene: TRBJ1-2; V gene: TRBV15; D gene: NA; clone size: NA; CDR3 DNA: TGTGCCACCCAACTAATGACTGGCGGCGGCTACACCTTC; CDR3 protein: CATQLMTGGGYTF
J gene: TRBJ2-7; V gene: TRBV5-4; D gene: TRBD1; clone size: NA; CDR3 DNA: TGTGCCAGCAGCTTGTTTACAGGGGGCCGTTACGAGCAGTACTTC; CDR3 protein: CASSLFTGGRYEQYF
J gene: TRBJ2-2; V gene: TRBV13; D gene: NA; clone size: NA; CDR3 DNA: TGTGCCAGCAGCTTAACTAACACCGGGGAGCTGTTTTTT; CDR3 protein: CASSLTNTGELFF
J gene: TRBJ2-5; V gene: TRBV5-4; D gene: NA; clone size: once; CDR3 DNA: TGTGCCAGCAGCTTGGCCGACAGGCGAGCGACCCAGTACTTC; CDR3 protein: CASSLADRRATQYF
J gene: TRBJ2-1; V gene: TRBV2; D gene: TRBD2; clone size: NA; CDR3 DNA: TGTGCCAGCAGTGAGGAGACTAGCGTTGAGCAGTTCTTC; CDR3 protein: CASSEETSVEQFF
J gene: TRBJ1-6; V gene: TRBV7-2; D gene: NA; clone size: NA; CDR3 DNA: TGTGCCAGCAGCCCACGCCCACAGCCTTCACCCCTCCACTTT; CDR3 protein: CASSPRPQPSPLHF
J gene: TRBJ2-5; V gene: TRBV28; D gene: NA; clone size: NA; CDR3 DNA: TGTGCCAGCAGTTTGGATAGGGACACTGGGACCCAGTACTTC; CDR3 protein: CASSLDRDTGTQYF
J gene: TRBJ2-2; V gene: TRBV7-3; D gene: NA; clone size: NA; CDR3 DNA: TGTGCCAGCAGCCGGGATTCCCTCACCGGGGAGCTGTTTTTT; CDR3 protein: CASSRDSLTGELFF
J gene: TRBJ2-5; V gene: TRBV14; D gene: NA; clone size: NA; CDR3 DNA: TGTGCCAGCAGCCAACACTTTCAAGAGACCCAGTACTTC; CDR3 protein: CASSQHFQETQYF
J gene: TRBJ2-2; V gene: TRBV15; D gene: TRBD1; clone size: NA; CDR3 DNA: TGTGCCACCAGCAGAGTAAGGGGGCGCCGGACCGGGGAGCTGTTTTTT; CDR3 protein: CATSRVRGRRTGELFF
J gene: TRBJ2-2; V gene: TRBV7-2; D gene: NA; clone size: NA; CDR3 DNA: TGTGCCAGCAGCTTAGCCCGGACCGGGGAGCTGTTTTTT; CDR3 protein: CASSLARTGELFF
J gene: TRBJ2-7; V gene: TRBV5-5; D gene: TRBD2; clone size: few; CDR3 DNA: TGTGCCAGCAGCTTTGGTGCTAGCGGGAGCTTTGGGTACGAGCAGTACTTC; CDR3 protein: CASSFGASGSFGYEQYF
J gene: TRBJ2-1; V gene: TRBV10-3; D gene: TRBD2; clone size: few; CDR3 DNA: TGTGCCATCAGTGAGCCTAGCGGGAGCTCTGAGCAGTTCTTC; CDR3 protein: CAISEPSGSSEQFF
J gene: TRBJ1-5; V gene: TRBV15; D gene: NA; clone size: NA; CDR3 DNA: TGTGCCACCAGCATGAGGGTTCAGCCCCAGCATTTT; CDR3 protein: CATSMRVQPQHF
J gene: TRBJ2-1; V gene: TRBV27; D gene: TRBD2; clone size: NA; CDR3 DNA: TGTGCCACCACCACAGAGGCTAGCGGGGGGTCTTCCTACAATGAGCAGTTCTTC; CDR3 protein: CATTTEASGGSSYNEQFF
J gene: TRBJ2-7; V gene: TRBV6-5; D gene: NA; clone size: NA; CDR3 DNA: TGTGCCAGCAGTTACCCCAGCGGAGGGCAGTACTTC; CDR3 protein: CASSYPSGGQYF
J gene: TRBJ1-1; V gene: TRBV7-9; D gene: NA; clone size: NA; CDR3 DNA: TGTGCCAGCAGCTTAGCGACAGCTTTCGGTACTGAAGCTTTCTTT; CDR3 protein: CASSLATAFGTEAFF
J gene: TRBJ2-3; V gene: TRBV15; D gene: TRBD1; clone size: NA; CDR3 DNA: TGTGCCACCAGCAGGACAGGGGGTCGCACAGATACGCAGTATTTT; CDR3 protein: CATSRTGGRTDTQYF
J gene: TRBJ1-2; V gene: TRBV25-1; D gene: NA; clone size: NA; CDR3 DNA: TGTGCCAGCAGTGAATCCGGGGGAGGGACCTTCATCTCTGGCTACACCTTC; CDR3 protein: CASSESGGGTFISGYTF
J gene: TRBJ1-2; V gene: TRBV4-3; D gene: NA; clone size: NA; CDR3 DNA: TGCGCCAGCAGCCAATTCCCGGACTATGGCTACACCTTC; CDR3 protein: CASSQFPDYGYTF
J gene: TRBJ1-1; V gene: TRBV5-1; D gene: TRBD1; clone size: NA; CDR3 DNA: TGCGCCAGCAGCTCGACAGGGGCCACTGAAGCTTTCTTT; CDR3 protein: CASSSTGATEAFF
J gene: TRBJ2-7; V gene: TRBV27; D gene: TRBD2; clone size: NA; CDR3 DNA: TGTGCCAGCAGTTCGATTCCTAGTGGGGCGGGAGACAACTACGAGCAGTACTTC; CDR3 protein: CASSSIPSGAGDNYEQYF
J gene: TRBJ1-1; V gene: TRBV2; D gene: NA; clone size: NA; CDR3 DNA: TGTGCCACCCGTATGAACACTGAAGCTTTCTTT; CDR3 protein: CATRMNTEAFF
J gene: TRBJ1-3; V gene: TRBV2; D gene: NA; clone size: NA; CDR3 DNA: TGTGCCAGCGCAGGAGGAAACACCATATATTTT; CDR3 protein: CASAGGNTIYF
J gene: TRBJ1-1; V gene: TRBV19; D gene: NA; clone size: NA; CDR3 DNA: TGTGCCAGTAGTATGGGCAGGGCGACTGAAGCTTTCTTT; CDR3 protein: CASSMGRATEAFF
J gene: TRBJ2-4; V gene: TRBV27; D gene: NA; clone size: NA; CDR3 DNA: TGTGCCAGCAGTTTTGGCAATTTAGCCAAAAACATTCAGTACTTC; CDR3 protein: CASSFGNLAKNIQYF
J gene: TRBJ1-5; V gene: TRBV6-6; D gene: NA; clone size: NA; CDR3 DNA: TGTGCCAGCAGCCAAGGGGATCAGCCCCAGCATTTT; CDR3 protein: CASSQGDQPQHF
J gene: TRBJ2-1; V gene: TRBV10-3; D gene: TRBD1; clone size: NA; CDR3 DNA: TGTGCCATCAGTGATCCCGGTGCAGGGGGCGTTCTGTCCTACAATGAGCAGTTCTTC; CDR3 protein: CAISDPGAGGVLSYNEQFF
J gene: TRBJ2-5; V gene: TRBV5-4; D gene: NA; clone size: NA; CDR3 DNA: TGTGCCAGCAGCTTGGGCGACCTGGCTAGCAAAGAGGCCCAGTACTTC; CDR3 protein: CASSLGDLASKEAQYF
J gene: TRBJ2-2; V gene: TRBV19; D gene: TRBD1; clone size: NA; CDR3 DNA: TGTGCCAGTGCCGCCGGGACAGGGGTTCCCGGGGAGCTGTTTTTT; CDR3 protein: CASAAGTGVPGELFF
J gene: TRBJ2-2; V gene: TRBV19; D gene: NA; clone size: NA; CDR3 DNA: TGTGCCAGTAGAAGTCCGTATGGACAGCGTAACACCGGGGAGCTGTTTTTT; CDR3 protein: CASRSPYGQRNTGELFF
J gene: TRBJ1-2; V gene: TRBV5-4; D gene: NA; clone size: NA; CDR3 DNA: TGTGCCAGCAGCTTGGGGGCAGGGAGGTATGGCTACACCTTC; CDR3 protein: CASSLGAGRYGYTF
J gene: TRBJ2-3; V gene: TRBV14; D gene: TRBD1; clone size: NA; CDR3 DNA: TGTGCCAGCAGCCAGGACAGGTCGGGACACACAGATACGCAGTATTTT; CDR3 protein: CASSQDRSGHTDTQYF
J gene: TRBJ1-5; V gene: TRBV18; D gene: NA; clone size: few; CDR3 DNA: TGTGCCAGCTCATTTACAGGGCAACGCAATCAGCCCCAGCATTTT; CDR3 protein: CASSFTGQRNQPQHF
J gene: TRBJ2-1; V gene: TRBV7-6; D gene: TRBD2; clone size: NA; CDR3 DNA: TGTGCCAGCAGCTTTACCCCGGGACTAGTGTTTGGTGAGCAGTTCTTC; CDR3 protein: CASSFTPGLVFGEQFF
J gene: TRBJ2-3; V gene: TRBV6-5; D gene: TRBD2; clone size: NA; CDR3 DNA: TGTGCCAGCATCTACAGGGCGGGAGGAGCAGATACGCAGTATTTT; CDR3 protein: CASIYRAGGADTQYF
J gene: TRBJ2-1; V gene: TRBV20-1; D gene: NA; clone size: NA; CDR3 DNA: TGCAGTGCTAACGGTAATGAGCAGTTCTTC; CDR3 protein: CSANGNEQFF
J gene: TRBJ2-1; V gene: TRBV6-1; D gene: NA; clone size: NA; CDR3 DNA: TGTGCCAGCAGTGAGTCGGGGAGCTCCTACAATGAGCAGTTCTTC; CDR3 protein: CASSESGSSYNEQFF
J gene: TRBJ2-7; V gene: TRBV7-9; D gene: NA; clone size: few; CDR3 DNA: TGTGCCAGCAGCTTAATTCAGGTCGGTGAGCAGTACTTC; CDR3 protein: CASSLIQVGEQYF
J gene: TRBJ2-2; V gene: TRBV5-1; D gene: TRBD1; clone size: NA; CDR3 DNA: TGCGCCAGCAGCTTGGAAGGGGGCCGCTACACCGGGGAGCTGTTTTTT; CDR3 protein: CASSLEGGRYTGELFF
J gene: TRBJ2-5; V gene: TRBV5-1; D gene: NA; clone size: NA; CDR3 DNA: TGCGCCAGCAGCTTGGCCGGGGGTAGCGGTGAGACCCAGTACTTC; CDR3 protein: CASSLAGGSGETQYF
J gene: TRBJ2-5; V gene: TRBV6-5; D gene: NA; clone size: NA; CDR3 DNA: TGTGCCAGCAGTTACTCGACAGGGAGGGAGACCCAGTACTTC; CDR3 protein: CASSYSTGRETQYF
J gene: TRBJ1-3; V gene: TRBV5-1; D gene: TRBD1; clone size: NA; CDR3 DNA: TGCGCCAGCAGCTTAGGACAGGGCGGAAACACCATATATTTT; CDR3 protein: CASSLGQGGNTIYF
J gene: TRBJ2-1; V gene: TRBV28; D gene: TRBD2; clone size: NA; CDR3 DNA: TGTGCCAGCAGTTTATTCGGACTAGACACCTACAATGAGCAGTTCTTC; CDR3 protein: CASSLFGLDTYNEQFF
J gene: TRBJ2-7; V gene: TRBV10-3; D gene: TRBD1; clone size: NA; CDR3 DNA: TGTGCCACCAGCCCCGGGACAGGGTTGTACGAGCAGTACTTC; CDR3 protein: CATSPGTGLYEQYF
J gene: TRBJ2-1; V gene: TRBV11-3; D gene: TRBD2; clone size: NA; CDR3 DNA: TGTGCCAGCAGCCCACCCGGGACTAGCAGCTACAATGAGCAGTTCTTC; CDR3 protein: CASSPPGTSSYNEQFF
J gene: TRBJ2-7; V gene: TRBV11-1; D gene: NA; clone size: NA; CDR3 DNA: TGTGCCAGCAGCCCTCCGACAGGTCACTACGAGCAGTACTTC; CDR3 protein: CASSPPTGHYEQYF
J gene: TRBJ2-1; V gene: TRBV7-9; D gene: TRBD1; clone size: NA; CDR3 DNA: TGTGCCAGCAGCCAGAAACAGGGGGCTTCCTACAATGAGCAGTTCTTC; CDR3 protein: CASSQKQGASYNEQFF
J gene: TRBJ2-3; V gene: TRBV18; D gene: NA; clone size: NA; CDR3 DNA: TGTGCCAGCTCGCAACTGGACATCCTATCAGATACGCAGTATTTT; CDR3 protein: CASSQLDILSDTQYF
J gene: TRBJ2-1; V gene: TRBV7-9; D gene: TRBD2; clone size: NA; CDR3 DNA: TGTGCCAGCAGCTTAGGGATAGCGGGGGACAATGAGCAGTTCTTC; CDR3 protein: CASSLGIAGDNEQFF